This T cell receptor beta chain was sequenced for a study of blood T cell repertoires in COVID-19. Profiling relied on immunoSEQ multiplex PCR, and the TCRdb table lists in-frame clones only, not all of them. The data show 160,000 or so clones, 70% to 80% seen once. Germline CDR1 reads SGDLS; CDR2 reads YYNGEE. The CDR3 has 16 residues. Trimming removed 0 bases at V and 3 bases at J, with 13 bases between. Seattle patient enrollment occurred during active infection, with longitudinal follow-up thereafter. The clonotype was recovered from a woman aged 55-75 years with COVID-19, enrolled during active disease. The chain is built from TRBV9 and TRBJ2-1, with D tentatively TRBD2 (6 bases). The sequenced material came from peripheral blood. The CDR3 sequence is CASSVEVGGVYNEQFF. The CDR3 DNA reads as TGTGCCAGCAGCGTAGAAGTGGGGGGTGTCTACAATGAGCAGTTCTTC.